This TCR beta chain was observed in a study of blood T cell repertoires in COVID-19. Whole-study context: Sites in the United States, Italy and Spain provided acute and convalescent COVID-19 samples. PBMCs, B-cell-depleted T cells, or T cells provided the cDNA or gDNA that made up the material.

The authors' processing: Amplified reference gene primers provided the basis for estimating nucleated cell counts. Data came from immunoSEQ multiplex PCR; TCRdb stores just in-frame clones and leaves some out. The V and J calls and the clone size are those of that table, but D and trimming were determined from the DNA. The sample contains about 400,000 clones, roughly 90% of which appear only once. The V and J ends lost 11 bases and 7 bases, in that order; junction bases with no gene match: 11. Germline loops: CDR1 MNHEY, CDR2 SVGAGI. This CDR3 comprises 13 residues. This chain uses TRBV6-5 with TRBJ1-2; 9 bases agree with TRBD1. Sample: peripheral blood. This receptor was taken from a man in his forties with acute or convalescent COVID-19. The chain's CDR3 is CASEDRGFSGYTF. For the CDR3, the DNA is TGTGCCTCAGAAGACAGGGGGTTTAGTGGCTACACCTTC.